This TCR beta chain was identified during a study of T cell repertoires in cytomegalovirus infection (dated by TCRdb to the late 2010s). Turning to the overall study: Alongside well-studied HLA-B-restricted epitopes, the peptide stimulations were aimed at recently identified HLA-C-restricted CMV epitopes, whose presentation resists viral immunomodulation. Donor HLA type was relevant to the analysis, because carriage of CMV infection together with the matching HLA type was indicated by public TCR beta signatures. General findings and caveats noted by the study authors: The ex vivo response was dominated by HLA-C-restricted CMV-specific TCR beta clonotypes, and the single most frequent clonotype in two of eight donors was supplied by these HLA-C-restricted clonotypes. Cumulative frequency of public TCR beta family members discriminated carriers of CMV infection plus the relevant HLA type in this cohort and an independent approximately 400-donor cohort.

A note on this clonotype: Its antigen target is currently unknown. One base away there is no much larger clone; base qualities are not given.

The label giving this sample's treatment or condition can be read as: in vitro stimulation with specific CMV peptide epitopes to enrich CMV-specific T cells. The sequencing machine was an Illumina HiSeq 1500. TCRdb took the public reads, trimmed them with fastp at Q25, ran MiXCR for clone calling and kept in-frame beta chains. Entries that share a CDR3 protein sequence are merged under the most common genes and DNA. Across this sample there are 310,000 or so distinct CDR3 sequences, with around 25% seen only once. The ten most abundant clones make up about 14% of the sample. The material was cultured PBMCs, obtained from culture after CMV antigen stimulation. The receptor was derived from a human donor in good health (CMV status not recorded). Some clones in this sample may be carry-over from other donors' samples.

Here is the DNA: TGTGCCAGCAGCCAAGTTTCGGGCAATGAGCAGTTCTTC. This gives the protein CASSQVSGNEQFF. The V and J segments used are TRBV14 and TRBJ2-1, with the D gene too uncertain to name. CDR1 SGHDN and CDR2 FVKESK were looked up in the germline V gene. V gives up 1 base and J gives up 6 bases, and the segment between their germline ends measures 7 bases. Taken from cysteine to phenylalanine, the CDR3 has 13 residues. The entry retains the CDR3 DNA only, 39 bases that are in frame from base 1.